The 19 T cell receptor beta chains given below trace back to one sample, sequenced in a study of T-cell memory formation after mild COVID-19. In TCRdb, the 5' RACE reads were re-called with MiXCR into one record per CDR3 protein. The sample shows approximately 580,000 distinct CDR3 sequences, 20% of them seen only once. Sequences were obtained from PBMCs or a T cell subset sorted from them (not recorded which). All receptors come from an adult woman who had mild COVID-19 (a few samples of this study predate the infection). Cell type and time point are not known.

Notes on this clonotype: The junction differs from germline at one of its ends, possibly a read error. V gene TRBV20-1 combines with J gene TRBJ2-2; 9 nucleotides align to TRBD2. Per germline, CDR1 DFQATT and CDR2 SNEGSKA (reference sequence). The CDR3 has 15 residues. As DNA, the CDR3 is TGCAGTGCTAGTTCGGCTAGCGGGAACATCGGGGAGCTGTTTTTT. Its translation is CSASSASGNIGELFF.

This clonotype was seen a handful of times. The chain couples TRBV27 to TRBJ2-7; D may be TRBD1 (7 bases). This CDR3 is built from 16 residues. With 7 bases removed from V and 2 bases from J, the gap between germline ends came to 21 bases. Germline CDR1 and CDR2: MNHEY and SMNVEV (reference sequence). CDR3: CASKAAGGTATYEQYF. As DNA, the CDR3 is TGTGCCAGCAAAGCTGCCGGCGGGACAGCAACCTACGAGCAGTACTTC.

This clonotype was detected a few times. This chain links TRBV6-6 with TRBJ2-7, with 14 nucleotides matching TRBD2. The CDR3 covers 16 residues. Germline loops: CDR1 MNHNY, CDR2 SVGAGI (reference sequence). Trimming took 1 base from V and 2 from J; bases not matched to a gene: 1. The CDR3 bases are TGTGCCAGCAGTTACTGGACTAGCGGGGGGACCTACGAGCAGTACTTC. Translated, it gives CASSYWTSGGTYEQYF.

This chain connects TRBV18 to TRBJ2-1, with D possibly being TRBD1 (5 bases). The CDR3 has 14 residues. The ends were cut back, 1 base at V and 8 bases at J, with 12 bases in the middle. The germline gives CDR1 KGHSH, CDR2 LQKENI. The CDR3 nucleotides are TGTGCCAGCTCACCACTGACAGCTCGCTATGAGCAGTTCTTC. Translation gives CASSPLTARYEQFF.

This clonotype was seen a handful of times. CDR3 in amino acids: CASSLREDTEAFF. For the CDR3, the DNA is TGTGCCAGCAGTTTAAGGGAGGACACTGAAGCTTTCTTT. V and J are TRBV27 and TRBJ1-1, with no clear D. The CDR3 length is 13 residues. V shed 2 bases and J shed 3 bases, with 7 bases lying between them. Germline values: CDR1 MNHEY, CDR2 SMNVEV (reference sequence).

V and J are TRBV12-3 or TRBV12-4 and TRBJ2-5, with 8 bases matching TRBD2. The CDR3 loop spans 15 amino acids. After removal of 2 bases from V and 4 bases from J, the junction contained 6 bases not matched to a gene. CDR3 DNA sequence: TGTGCCAGCAGTTTACTAGCCGGGAGGGGAGAGACCCAGTACTTC. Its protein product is CASSLLAGRGETQYF.

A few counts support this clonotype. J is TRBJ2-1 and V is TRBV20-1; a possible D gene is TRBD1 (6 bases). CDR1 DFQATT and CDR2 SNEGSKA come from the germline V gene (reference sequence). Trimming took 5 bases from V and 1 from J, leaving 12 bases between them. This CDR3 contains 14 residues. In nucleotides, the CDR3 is TGCAGTGCTCTGGGACACTTGTCCTACAATGAGCAGTTCTTC. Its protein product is CSALGHLSYNEQFF.

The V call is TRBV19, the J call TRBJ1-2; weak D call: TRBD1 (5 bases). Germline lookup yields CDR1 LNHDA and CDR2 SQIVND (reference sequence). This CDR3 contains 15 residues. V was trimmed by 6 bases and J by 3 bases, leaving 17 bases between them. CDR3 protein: CASRATDSSYYGYTF. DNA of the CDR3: TGTGCCAGTAGGGCAACTGACAGCAGTTACTATGGCTACACCTTC. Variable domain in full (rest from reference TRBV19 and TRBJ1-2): DGGITQSPKYLFRKEGQNVTLSCEQNLNHDAMYWYRQDPGQGLRLIYYSQIVNDFQKGDIAEGYSVSREKKESFPLTVTSAQKNPTAFYLCASRATDSSYYGYTFGSGTRLTVV.

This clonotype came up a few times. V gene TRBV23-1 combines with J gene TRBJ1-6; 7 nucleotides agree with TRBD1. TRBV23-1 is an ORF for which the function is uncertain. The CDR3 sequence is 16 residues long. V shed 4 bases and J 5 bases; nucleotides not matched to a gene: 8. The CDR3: CASSLQTGTDNSPLHF. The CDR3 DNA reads TGCGCCAGCAGTCTACAAACCGGGACAGATAATTCACCCCTCCACTTT.

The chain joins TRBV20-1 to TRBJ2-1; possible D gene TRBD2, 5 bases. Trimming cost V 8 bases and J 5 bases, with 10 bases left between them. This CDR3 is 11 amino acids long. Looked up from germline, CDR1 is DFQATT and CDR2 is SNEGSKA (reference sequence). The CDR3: CSSTRNNEQFF. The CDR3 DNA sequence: TGCAGTTCTACTAGGAACAATGAGCAGTTCTTC.

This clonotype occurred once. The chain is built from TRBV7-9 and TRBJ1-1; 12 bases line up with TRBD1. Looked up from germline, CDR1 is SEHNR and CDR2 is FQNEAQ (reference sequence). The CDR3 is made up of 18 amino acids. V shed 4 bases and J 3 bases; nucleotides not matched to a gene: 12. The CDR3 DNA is TGTGCCAGCAGCTCCCCCCTCGGGACAGGGGGCACCGACACTGAAGCTTTCTTT. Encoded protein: CASSSPLGTGGTDTEAFF.

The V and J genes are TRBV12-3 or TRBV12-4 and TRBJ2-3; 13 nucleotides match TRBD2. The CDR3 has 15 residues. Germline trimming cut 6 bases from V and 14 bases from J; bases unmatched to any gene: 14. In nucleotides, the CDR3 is TGTGCCAGCAGAATCGGACTAGCGGGGGCTCCGCGGTCGTATTTT. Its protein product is CASRIGLAGAPRSYF.

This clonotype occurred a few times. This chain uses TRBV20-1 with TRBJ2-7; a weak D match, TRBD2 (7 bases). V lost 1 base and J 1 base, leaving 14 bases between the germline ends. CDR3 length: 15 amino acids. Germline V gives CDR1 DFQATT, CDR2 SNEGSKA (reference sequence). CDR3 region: CSARGIRGASYEQYF. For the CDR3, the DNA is TGCAGTGCTAGAGGTATACGGGGGGCATCCTACGAGCAGTACTTC.

This chain's CDR3 is CASSLAYGSYNEQFF. CDR3 nucleotide sequence: TGTGCCAGCAGCTTAGCGTACGGCTCCTACAATGAGCAGTTCTTC. V and J are TRBV7-8 and TRBJ2-1; D is unclear. The CDR3 is 15 residues long. V shed 0 bases and J shed 0 bases, with 6 bases lying between them. The germline gives CDR1 SGHVS, CDR2 FQNEAQ.

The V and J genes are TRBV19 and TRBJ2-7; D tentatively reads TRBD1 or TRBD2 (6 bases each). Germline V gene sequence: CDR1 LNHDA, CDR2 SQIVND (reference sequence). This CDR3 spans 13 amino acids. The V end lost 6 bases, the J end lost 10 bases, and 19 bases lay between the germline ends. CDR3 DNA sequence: TGTGCCAGTAGCTCAACGGAGGGGGTGAGACAGTACTTC. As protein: CASSSTEGVRQYF. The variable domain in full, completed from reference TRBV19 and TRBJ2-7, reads DGGITQSPKYLFRKEGQNVTLSCEQNLNHDAMYWYRQDPGQGLRLIYYSQIVNDFQKGDIAEGYSVSREKKESFPLTVTSAQKNPTAFYLCASSSTEGVRQYFGPGTRLTVT.

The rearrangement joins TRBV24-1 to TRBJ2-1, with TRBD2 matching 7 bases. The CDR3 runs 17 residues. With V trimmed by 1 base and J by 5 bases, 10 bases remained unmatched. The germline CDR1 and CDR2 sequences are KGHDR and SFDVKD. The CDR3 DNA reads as TGTGCCACCAGTGATTTAGAAGCGGCGGGAGCAAACAATGAGCAGTTCTTC. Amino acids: CATSDLEAAGANNEQFF.

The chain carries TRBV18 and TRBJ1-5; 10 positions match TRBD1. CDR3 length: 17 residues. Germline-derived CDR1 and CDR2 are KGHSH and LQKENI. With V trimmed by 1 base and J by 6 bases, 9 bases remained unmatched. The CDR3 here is CASSPRWDRGTGQPQHF. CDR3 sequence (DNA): TGTGCCAGCTCACCACGCTGGGACAGGGGAACGGGTCAGCCCCAGCATTTT. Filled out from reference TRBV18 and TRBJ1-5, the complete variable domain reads NAGVMQNPRHLVRRRGQEARLRCSPMKGHSHVYWYRQLPEEGLKFMVYLQKENIIDESGMPKERFSAEFPKEGPSILRIQQVVRGDSAAYFCASSPRWDRGTGQPQHFGDGTRLSIL.

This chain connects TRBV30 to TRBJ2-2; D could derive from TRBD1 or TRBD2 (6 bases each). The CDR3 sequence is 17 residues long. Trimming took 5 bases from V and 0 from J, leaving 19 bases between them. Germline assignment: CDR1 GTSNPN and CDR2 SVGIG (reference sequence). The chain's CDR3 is CAWQGLSGTPNTGELFF. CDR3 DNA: TGTGCCTGGCAGGGGTTAAGTGGGACTCCGAACACCGGGGAGCTGTTTTTT.

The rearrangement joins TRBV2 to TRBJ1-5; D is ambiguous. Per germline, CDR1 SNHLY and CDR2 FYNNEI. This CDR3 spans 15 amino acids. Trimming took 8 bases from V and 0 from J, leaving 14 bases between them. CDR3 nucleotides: TGTGCCAGCGCTATCTTTGCCGTTAGCAATCAGCCCCAGCATTTT. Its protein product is CASAIFAVSNQPQHF.